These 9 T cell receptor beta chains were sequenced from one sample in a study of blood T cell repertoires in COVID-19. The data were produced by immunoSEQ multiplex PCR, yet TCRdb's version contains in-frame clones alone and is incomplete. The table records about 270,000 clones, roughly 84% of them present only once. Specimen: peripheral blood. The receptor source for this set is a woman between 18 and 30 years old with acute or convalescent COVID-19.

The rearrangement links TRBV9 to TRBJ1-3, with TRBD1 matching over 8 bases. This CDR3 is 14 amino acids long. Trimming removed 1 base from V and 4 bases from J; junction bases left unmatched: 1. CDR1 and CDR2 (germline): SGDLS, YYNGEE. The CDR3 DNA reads TGTGCCAGCAGCGTACAGGGGGCGGGAAACACCATATATTTT. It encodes CASSVQGAGNTIYF. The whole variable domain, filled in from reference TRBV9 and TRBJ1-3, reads DSGVTQTPKHLITATGQRVTLRCSPRSGDLSVYWYQQSLDQGLQFLIQYYNGEERAKGNILERFSAQQFPDLHSELNLSSLELGDSALYFCASSVQGAGNTIYFGEGSWLTVV.

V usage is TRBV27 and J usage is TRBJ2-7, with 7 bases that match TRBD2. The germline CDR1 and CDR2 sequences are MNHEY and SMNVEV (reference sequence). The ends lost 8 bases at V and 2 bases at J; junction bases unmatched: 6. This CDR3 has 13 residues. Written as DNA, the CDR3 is TGTGCCAGCTCCAGCGGGGATACCTACGAGCAGTACTTC. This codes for CASSSGDTYEQYF.

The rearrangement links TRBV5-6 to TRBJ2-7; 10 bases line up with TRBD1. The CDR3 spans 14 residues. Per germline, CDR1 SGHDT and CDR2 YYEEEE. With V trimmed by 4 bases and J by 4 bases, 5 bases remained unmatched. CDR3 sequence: CASSIRDRGYEQYF. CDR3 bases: TGTGCCAGCAGCATAAGGGACAGGGGTTACGAGCAGTACTTC. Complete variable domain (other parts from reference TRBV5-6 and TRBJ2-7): DAGVTQSPTHLIKTRGQQVTLRCSPKSGHDTVSWYQQALGQGPQFIFQYYEEEERQRGNFPDRFSGHQFPNYSSELNVNALLLGDSALYLCASSIRDRGYEQYFGPGTRLTVT.

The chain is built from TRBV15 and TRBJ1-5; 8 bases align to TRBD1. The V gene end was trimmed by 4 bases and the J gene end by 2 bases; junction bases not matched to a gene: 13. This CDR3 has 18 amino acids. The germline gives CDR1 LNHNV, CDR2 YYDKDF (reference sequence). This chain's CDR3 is CATSKSSARGLGNQPQHF. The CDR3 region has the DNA TGTGCCACCAGCAAATCGAGTGCCAGGGGGCTTGGCAATCAGCCCCAGCATTTT. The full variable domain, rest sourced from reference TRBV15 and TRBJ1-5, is DAMVIQNPRYQVTQFGKPVTLSCSQTLNHNVMYWYQQKSSQAPKLLFHYYDKDFNNEADTPDNFQSRRPNTSFCFLDIRSPGLGDTAMYLCATSKSSARGLGNQPQHFGDGTRLSIL.

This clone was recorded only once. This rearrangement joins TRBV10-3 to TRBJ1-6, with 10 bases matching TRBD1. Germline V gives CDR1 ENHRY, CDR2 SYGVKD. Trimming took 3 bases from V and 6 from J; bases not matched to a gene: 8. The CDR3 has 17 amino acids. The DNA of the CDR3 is TGTGCCATCAGTGAAGGACAGGGGGTATCACGTAATTCACCCCTCCACTTT. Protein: CAISEGQGVSRNSPLHF.

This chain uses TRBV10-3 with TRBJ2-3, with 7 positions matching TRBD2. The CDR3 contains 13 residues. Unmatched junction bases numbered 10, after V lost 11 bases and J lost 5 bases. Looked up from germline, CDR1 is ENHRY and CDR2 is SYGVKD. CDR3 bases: TGTGCCGTTAAACTAGCGCTGGGAGATACGCAGTATTTT. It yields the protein CAVKLALGDTQYF.

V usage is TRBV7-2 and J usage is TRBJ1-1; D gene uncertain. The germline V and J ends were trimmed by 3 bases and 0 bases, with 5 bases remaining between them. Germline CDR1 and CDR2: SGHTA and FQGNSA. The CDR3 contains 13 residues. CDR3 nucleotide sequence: TGTGCCAGCAGCTTCTATATGAACACTGAAGCTTTCTTT. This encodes CASSFYMNTEAFF.

CDR3 coding DNA: TGTGCCAGCAAAGACAGGGGACAGGGGGGCGGGGAGCTGTTTTTT. Amino acids: CASKDRGQGGGELFF. The chain recombines TRBV27 with TRBJ2-2; 11 bases align to TRBD1. The CDR3 spans 15 residues. V dropped 7 bases and J dropped 7; count of bases not matched to a gene: 8. Per the germline V gene, CDR1 is MNHEY and CDR2 is SMNVEV (reference sequence).

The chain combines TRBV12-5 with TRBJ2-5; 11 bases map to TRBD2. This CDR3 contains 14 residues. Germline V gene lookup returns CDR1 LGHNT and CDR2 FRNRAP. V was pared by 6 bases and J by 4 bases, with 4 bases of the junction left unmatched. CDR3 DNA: TGTGCTAGTGGACCCGGACTAGCGGGAGAGACCCAGTACTTC. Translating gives CASGPGLAGETQYF.